These T cell receptor beta chains were read from a single sample in a study of T cell repertoires in cytomegalovirus infection. TCRdb used MiXCR to reprocess the reads, holding one entry per CDR3 protein. Of nearly 650,000 distinct CDR3 sequences listed, roughly 26% were seen once; the top ten hold around 7.6%. The sample consisted of CD8+ T cells from PBMCs. The origin of the receptors is a human donor in good health (CMV status not recorded). Some clones in this sample may be carry-over from other donors' samples. Both conserved end residues are part of each CDR3. Fields, in order: J gene, V gene, CDR3 protein.

J: TRBJ1-2; V: TRBV7-8; CDR3: CASSLAAGGFDGYTF
J: TRBJ2-5; V: TRBV7-2; CDR3: CASSARERGRKQETQYF
J: TRBJ1-4; V: TRBV6-1; CDR3: CASSSPGRGNEKLFF
J: TRBJ2-2; V: TRBV18; CDR3: CASSPPWAGELIF
J: TRBJ2-1; V: TRBV7-9; CDR3: CASSLARTGGHEQFF
J: TRBJ1-5; V: TRBV7-8; CDR3: CASSWGNQPQHF
J: TRBJ1-1; V: TRBV2; CDR3: CASRGLGGRTEAFF
J: TRBJ2-3; V: TRBV7-8; CDR3: CASSSLEGGADTQYF
J: TRBJ1-2; V: TRBV7-2; CDR3: CATLRQGIYGYTF
J: TRBJ2-2; V: TRBV7-3; CDR3: CASSFSRDLPNTGEPFF
J: TRBJ2-3; V: TRBV24-1; CDR3: CATSDPEQGYTQYF
J: TRBJ1-1; V: TRBV20-1; CDR3: CSARAGTPEAFF
J: TRBJ2-1; V: TRBV7-9; CDR3: CASSPPGLGGNEQFF
J: TRBJ2-1; V: TRBV12-3/TRBV12-4; CDR3: CASSFEGGWNEQFF
J: TRBJ2-3; V: TRBV7-8; CDR3: CASSLLMGDPSGGSRHNTDTQYF
J: TRBJ1-1; V: TRBV2; CDR3: CASTDKDGAFF
J: TRBJ2-5; V: TRBV2; CDR3: CASSQGGGEQKETQYF
J: TRBJ2-1; V: TRBV29-1; CDR3: CSVEPRLPSADEQFF
J: TRBJ2-1; V: TRBV11-2; CDR3: CASSRTTAGAMDEQLF
J: TRBJ1-1; V: TRBV19; CDR3: CASSITGVAEANTEAFF
J: TRBJ2-1; V: TRBV6-6; CDR3: CASSYDRGLNEQFF
J: TRBJ2-5; V: TRBV12-5; CDR3: CASGHHRDRPETQYF
J: TRBJ2-3; V: TRBV7-8; CDR3: CASSLGAGLAGAGQTDTQYF
J: TRBJ1-5; V: TRBV28; CDR3: CASSVRELGVQPQHF
J: TRBJ2-7; V: TRBV14; CDR3: CASSRTYEQYF
J: TRBJ2-2; V: TRBV12-3/TRBV12-4; CDR3: CASSTRGNANTGELFF
J: TRBJ2-1; V: TRBV2; CDR3: CASSAQSSYNEQFF
J: TRBJ1-1; V: TRBV6-1; CDR3: CASSRSLGTEAFF
J: TRBJ2-5; V: TRBV28; CDR3: CASSPNTVTQYF
J: TRBJ2-5; V: TRBV7-9; CDR3: CASSSRLAGEQETQYF
J: TRBJ2-1; V: TRBV2; CDR3: CASKVGQGTYNEQFF
J: TRBJ2-2; V: TRBV12-3/TRBV12-4; CDR3: CATLFPQGESGELFF
J: TRBJ2-1; V: TRBV14; CDR3: CASSQSGGNEQFF
J: TRBJ2-1; V: TRBV7-2; CDR3: CASVPGQGFDEQFF
J: TRBJ2-1; V: TRBV7-9; CDR3: CASSSPSHRDEQFF
J: TRBJ1-2; V: TRBV5-1; CDR3: CASSRSDIDLHGYTF
J: TRBJ2-1; V: TRBV27; CDR3: CASSLSPTPNNEQFF
J: TRBJ2-1; V: TRBV19; CDR3: CASSWIGQGYSYNEQFF
J: TRBJ1-1; V: TRBV7-9; CDR3: CASSLDPGYTEAFF
J: TRBJ2-1; V: TRBV2; CDR3: CASSSGGWSSYNEQFF
J: TRBJ1-2; V: TRBV20-1; CDR3: CSARDGQARQYGYIF
J: TRBJ2-2; V: TRBV27; CDR3: CASTPYLNTGELFF